The T cell receptor (beta chain) under discussion was sequenced for a study of cytomegalovirus exposure and HLA in healthy donors. With 60 Vbeta and 13 Jbeta primers, the PCR was carried out. Data came from immunoSEQ multiplex PCR; TCRdb stores just in-frame clones and leaves some out. Among around 92,000 clones listed, more than 65% were seen once. The CDR3 spans 15 residues. Germline V gives CDR1 SGHDT, CDR2 YYEEEE. V lost 4 bases to trimming and J lost 6 bases; unmatched junction nucleotides: 7. This sequence joins TRBV5-6 and TRBJ2-5; 12 nucleotides line up with TRBD1. This clonotype was obtained from a human donor in good health. Sequenced: PBMCs. In DNA form, the CDR3 reads TGTGCCAGCAGCATGGGACAGGGGGCAGGAAAGACCCAGTACTTC. As protein: CASSMGQGAGKTQYF.